The 32 T cell receptor beta chains given below trace back to one sample, sequenced in a study of beta chain features in type 1 diabetes. Study findings and constraints: TCRB CDR3s from Type 1 diabetes patients were moderately but significantly shorter in all four CD4+ subsets.

Reverse transcribing all isolated RNA meant expressed TCRB transcripts were sequenced. TCRdb's table, derived via immunoSEQ multiplex PCR, lists solely in-frame clones and lacks some. The table has tens of thousands of clones, almost 50% seen once; the top ten hold about 0.74%. The antigens for these receptors are not known. Specimen: central memory CD4+ T cells from blood. Every receptor here comes from a man aged 25-45 years with type 1 diabetes.

This clone was recorded only once. J is TRBJ2-5 and V is TRBV7-8; maybe TRBD1 (5 bases). V was clipped by 5 bases and J by 3 bases, with 16 bases between them. Germline V gene sequence: CDR1 SGHVS, CDR2 FQNEAQ. This CDR3 is built from 15 residues. The CDR3 here is CASSLSWGKEETQYF. CDR3 sequence (DNA): TGTGCCAGCAGCCTCTCTTGGGGCAAGGAAGAGACCCAGTACTTC.

The chain uses TRBV6-6 and TRBJ1-2; 11 bases are shared with TRBD1. The germline CDR1 and CDR2 sequences are MNHNY and SVGAGI (reference sequence). The CDR3 has 15 amino acids. Trimming took 5 bases from V and 3 from J; bases not matched to a gene: 5. The DNA for the CDR3 is TGTGCCAGCAGTACCTGGACAGGGGGCGACTATGGCTACACCTTC. Translating gives CASSTWTGGDYGYTF.

For the CDR3, the DNA is TGTGCCAGCAGCCCTGGACAGGGAACTAATGAAAAACTGTTTTTT. Translating gives CASSPGQGTNEKLFF. The chain has TRBV7-2 and TRBJ1-4; 8 nucleotides match TRBD1. The germline V gene has CDR1 SGHTA and CDR2 FQGNSA. The CDR3 extends over 15 amino acids. The V segment lost 5 bases and the J segment 1 base; nucleotides outside the gene matches: 3.

The chain couples TRBV5-1 to TRBJ2-7; possibly TRBD2 for D (7 bases). The germline gives CDR1 SGHRS, CDR2 YFSETQ. The length of the CDR3 is 14 residues. Trimming stripped 5 bases from V and 5 bases from J, with 17 bases between. The CDR3 nucleotides are TGCGCCAGCAGAGGGGGGGGCGGTATGGACGAGCAGTACTTC. Encoded protein: CASRGGGGMDEQYF.

The chain carries TRBV6-5 and TRBJ1-5, with a weak D call TRBD1 (5 bases). V was pared by 7 bases and J by 6 bases, with 16 bases between. This CDR3 is 14 amino acids long. CDR1 and CDR2 (germline): MNHEY, SVGAGI. CDR3 residues: CASTGGDKGQPQHF. Written as DNA, the CDR3 is TGTGCCAGCACGGGAGGGGATAAAGGTCAGCCCCAGCATTTT.

The rearrangement links TRBV2 to TRBJ1-2, with 7 bases identical to TRBD1. There are 14 residues in the CDR3. With 6 bases clipped from V and 1 base from J, the junction kept 5 bases outside the gene matches. Germline CDR1 and CDR2: SNHLY and FYNNEI. This CDR3 is CASSGQAFNYGYTF. The CDR3 coding sequence is TGTGCCAGCAGCGGACAGGCATTTAACTATGGCTACACCTTC. The full variable domain, rest sourced from reference TRBV2 and TRBJ1-2, is EPEVTQTPSHQVTQMGQEVILRCVPISNHLYFYWYRQILGQKVEFLVSFYNNEISEKSEIFDDQFSVERPDGSNFTLKIRSTKLEDSAMYFCASSGQAFNYGYTFGSGTRLTVV.

This clone turned up a few times. The rearrangement uses TRBV2 and TRBJ1-1, with D unresolved. Germline V lookup: CDR1 SNHLY, CDR2 FYNNEI. V was trimmed by 6 bases and J by 5 bases, leaving 13 bases between them. The CDR3 is 13 amino acids. CDR3 region: CASSRGLETEAFF. The CDR3 DNA follows: TGTGCCAGCAGCCGAGGACTGGAGACTGAAGCTTTCTTT.

V usage is TRBV4-1 and J usage is TRBJ1-4; 10 bases map to TRBD1. V lost 0 bases, J lost 8 bases, and 6 bases stayed unmatched. The length of the CDR3 is 16 residues. Germline CDR1 and CDR2: MGHRA and YSYEKL. The CDR3, as DNA: TGCGCCAGCAGCCAAGATGGGACAGGGGTACGGGAAAAACTGTTTTTT. This translates into CASSQDGTGVREKLFF.

The chain uses TRBV9 and TRBJ2-7, with TRBD2 matching over 8 bases. CDR1 is SGDLS and CDR2 is YYNGEE in the germline V gene. Losses at the gene ends were 4 bases for V and 3 bases for J; bases not matched to a gene: 15. CDR3 length: 17 amino acids. As DNA, the CDR3 is TGTGCCAGCAGCCCCAGTTTTCCGGGAGGGCCCAGCTACGAGCAGTACTTC. It encodes CASSPSFPGGPSYEQYF.

The rearrangement uses TRBV6-5 and TRBJ1-5; perhaps TRBD1 as D (5 bases). The germline V and J ends were trimmed by 5 bases and 6 bases, with 17 bases remaining between them. In germline, CDR1 is MNHEY, CDR2 SVGAGI. The CDR3 extends over 15 amino acids. The CDR3 nucleotides read TGTGCCAGCAGTCACCATCAGGGAACCGGTCAGCCCCAGCATTTT. Its protein product is CASSHHQGTGQPQHF.

The chain employs TRBV27 and TRBJ2-5, with a possible D match to TRBD1 (6 bases). Germline V gene sequence: CDR1 MNHEY, CDR2 SMNVEV (reference sequence). Trimming stripped 0 bases from V and 5 bases from J, with 13 bases between. The CDR3 has 15 amino acids. CDR3 residues: CASSLSKGGWETQYF. CDR3 in DNA: TGTGCCAGCAGTTTATCGAAAGGGGGATGGGAGACCCAGTACTTC.

Of note for this clone: The junction and the germline gene differ at one end; a read error may be behind it. CDR3 in DNA: TGTGCCAGCGAACAGGGGGCGAGCTATGGCTGCACCTTC. Protein product: CASEQGASYGCTF. The chain links TRBV2 to TRBJ1-2, with 9 bases that match TRBD1. The CDR3 is made up of 13 amino acids. CDR1 and CDR2 (germline): SNHLY, FYNNEI. The full variable domain, with the rest looked up from reference TRBV2 and TRBJ1-2, is EPEVTQTPSHQVTQMGQEVILRCVPISNHLYFYWYRQILGQKVEFLVSFYNNEISEKSEIFDDQFSVERPDGSNFTLKIRSTKLEDSAMYFCASEQGASYGCTFGSGTRLTVV.

This clone was counted between two and nine times. The chain carries TRBV5-1 and TRBJ2-1; TRBD2 aligns across 11 bases. This CDR3 region has 16 residues. Germline-derived CDR1 and CDR2 are SGHRS and YFSETQ. J was trimmed by 2 bases and V by 4 bases; bases with no gene match: 5. The DNA of the CDR3 is TGCGCCAGCAGCCCGAGTAGCGGGGGGGCCTACAATGAGCAGTTCTTC. Translated, it gives CASSPSSGGAYNEQFF.

CDR3 nucleotides: TGTGCCAGCAGCTCGGACATTCAAATGAACACTGAAGCTTTCTTT. This encodes CASSSDIQMNTEAFF. The chain recombines TRBV5-5 with TRBJ1-1; TRBD1 might be the D (5 bases). The CDR3 consists of 15 residues. Germline V gene data show CDR1 as SGHKS and CDR2 as YYEKEE (reference sequence). The V gene lost 3 bases and the J gene lost 0 bases, with 12 bases spanning the gap.

V usage is TRBV18 and J usage is TRBJ2-5; TRBD2 might be the D (6 bases). Germline CDR1 and CDR2: KGHSH and LQKENI. The CDR3 contains 13 residues. The V end was cut by 0 bases, the J end by 4 bases, with 6 bases between. The CDR3 loop is CASSPPEGETQYF. CDR3 DNA sequence: TGTGCCAGCTCACCACCGGAGGGAGAGACCCAGTACTTC.

A few counts support this clone. The J gene is TRBJ2-5, the V gene TRBV7-9, with a weak D call TRBD1 (5 bases). The CDR3 totals 14 residues. The germline gives CDR1 SEHNR, CDR2 FQNEAQ (reference sequence). V was trimmed by 1 base and J by 2 bases, leaving 8 bases between them. CDR3 residues: CASSLGNRQETQYF. In nucleotides, the CDR3 is TGTGCCAGCAGCTTAGGGAACAGGCAAGAGACCCAGTACTTC.

The chain joins TRBV5-4 to TRBJ2-7, with 11 bases fitting TRBD2. This CDR3 has 17 residues. Germline CDR1 and CDR2: SGHNT and YYREEE (reference sequence). The V gene end was trimmed by 4 bases and the J gene end by 7 bases; junction bases not matched to a gene: 16. The CDR3, as DNA: TGTGCCAGCAGCCGGGTGTTACTAGCGGGAGTGGCGTGGGAGCAGTACTTC. Protein: CASSRVLLAGVAWEQYF.

Worth noting for this clone: At one of its ends the junction is not consistent with the germline gene, which may arise from a read error. The chain combines TRBV7-7 with TRBJ2-3; D is unclear. Germline values: CDR1 SSHAT, CDR2 FNYEAQ (reference sequence). This CDR3 has 13 residues. CDR3 loop: CASSLRLTDTQYF. In DNA form, the CDR3 reads TGTGCTAGCAGCTTGAGACTCACAGATACGCAGTATTTT.

The J gene is TRBJ2-1, the V gene TRBV7-9; 9 nucleotides align to TRBD2. The germline CDR1 and CDR2 sequences are SEHNR and FQNEAQ (reference sequence). The J segment lost 8 bases and the V segment lost 11 bases, leaving 4 bases of the junction unmatched. The CDR3 sequence is 11 residues long. CDR3: CAGAGGDEQFF. As DNA, the CDR3 is TGTGCCGGAGCGGGAGGAGATGAGCAGTTCTTC.

This clone has just a few counts. This chain uses TRBV7-2 with TRBJ2-5; D perhaps matches TRBD2 (6 bases). V lost 3 bases and J lost 1, with 12 bases in between. The CDR3 is 15 residues long. Per the germline V gene, CDR1 is SGHTA and CDR2 is FQGNSA. The CDR3 nucleotides read TGTGCCAGCAGCTTCCGACGGGAGCCCCAAGAGACCCAGTACTTC. Translated, it gives CASSFRREPQETQYF.

The chain has TRBV6-4 and TRBJ1-5, with 12 bases matching TRBD1. From germline, CDR1 is MRHNA and CDR2 SNTAGT. The CDR3 has 17 amino acids. With V trimmed by 3 bases and J by 6 bases, 9 bases remained unmatched. The CDR3 bases are TGTGCCAGCAGTGATCCGGGACAGGGGGCCGTACCTCAGCCCCAGCATTTT. The encoded protein is CASSDPGQGAVPQPQHF.

The chain is built from TRBV5-5 and TRBJ1-1, with D perhaps matching TRBD1 (6 bases). Germline CDR1 reads SGHKS; CDR2 reads YYEKEE (reference sequence). V lost 1 base and J 1 base, leaving 11 bases between the germline ends. The CDR3 covers 15 residues. This CDR3 is CASSLMGTRNTEAFF. DNA for the CDR3: TGTGCCAGCAGCTTGATGGGGACAAGGAACACTGAAGCTTTCTTT.

The J gene is TRBJ1-1, the V gene TRBV29-1; D unresolved. Trimming stripped 1 base from V and 6 bases from J, with 15 bases between. From germline, CDR1 is SQVTM and CDR2 ANQGSEA. This CDR3 is built from 14 residues. CDR3 nucleotides: TGCAGCGTTGAAGGGAGACTGATAGTTGCTGAAGCTTTCTTT. It is translated as CSVEGRLIVAEAFF.

The chain uses TRBV11-2 and TRBJ2-7; D possibly corresponds to TRBD1 (6 bases). V was clipped by 4 bases and J by 1 base, with 14 bases between them. In germline, CDR1 is SGHAT, CDR2 FQNNGV. CDR3 length: 15 amino acids. CDR3 DNA: TGTGCCAGCAGCTCCCCGGGACACCAATCCTACGAGCAGTACTTC. Residues: CASSSPGHQSYEQYF.

This clone was observed once. The chain carries TRBV19 and TRBJ1-5; 7 nucleotides line up with TRBD1. CDR1 LNHDA and CDR2 SQIVND come from the germline V gene (reference sequence). This CDR3 contains 15 residues. Losses at the gene ends were 6 bases for V and 6 bases for J; bases not matched to a gene: 11. CDR3 nucleotide sequence: TGTGCCAGTAGCCCTCCGACAGGGCCCCGTCAGCCCCAGCATTTT. Encoded protein: CASSPPTGPRQPQHF.

The chain has TRBV30 and TRBJ1-2; the match to TRBD1 covers 10 bases. Germline V lookup: CDR1 GTSNPN, CDR2 SVGIG (reference sequence). J gave up 5 bases and V 1 base, and 10 bases lay outside the gene matches. The CDR3 contains 16 residues. DNA for the CDR3: TGTGCCTGGAGTGGACAGGGGGCCCGGATTTTATATGGCTACACCTTC. Protein: CAWSGQGARILYGYTF.

As to this clone: One end of the junction is discordant with germline, which a read error may explain. The chain combines TRBV7-9 with TRBJ2-3; 10 positions match TRBD1. Germline loops: CDR1 SEHNR, CDR2 FQNEAQ (reference sequence). The CDR3 sequence is 15 residues long. This chain's CDR3 is CASSLGQGFTDTRYF. The CDR3, as DNA: TGTGCCAGCAGCTTGGGACAGGGGTTCACAGATACGCGGTATTTT.

V usage is TRBV11-2 and J usage is TRBJ2-1; 8 bases are a match to TRBD1. This CDR3 has 15 residues. Per germline, CDR1 SGHAT and CDR2 FQNNGV. Trimming removed 6 bases from V and 2 bases from J; junction bases left unmatched: 6. CDR3 in amino acids: CASSPGGLAYNEQFF. The CDR3 DNA follows: TGTGCCAGCAGTCCAGGGGGCCTGGCCTACAATGAGCAGTTCTTC.

The V and J genes are TRBV11-2 and TRBJ2-3; TRBD2 agrees at 11 bases. The junction had 8 bases not matched to a gene; V was cut back by 3 bases and J by 3 bases. The germline CDR1 and CDR2 sequences are SGHAT and FQNNGV. The CDR3 sequence is 17 residues long. The CDR3 DNA follows: TGTGCCAGCAGCTTCCCGACTAGCGGGAAGGAGACAGATACGCAGTATTTT. Protein: CASSFPTSGKETDTQYF. Together with reference TRBV11-2 and TRBJ2-3, the CDR3 gives the full variable domain: EAGVAQSPRYKIIEKRQSVAFWCNPISGHATLYWYQQILGQGPKLLIQFQNNGVVDDSQLPKDRFSAERLKGVDSTLKIQPAKLEDSAVYLCASSFPTSGKETDTQYFGPGTRLTVL.

This clone was detected only once. The sample has other DNA sequences that encode this CDR3 too. The chain combines TRBV2 with TRBJ2-5; maybe TRBD1 (7 bases). The CDR3 length is 13 residues. Germline V gives CDR1 SNHLY, CDR2 FYNNEI. The V and J ends lost 6 bases and 1 base respectively, with 9 bases between them. The DNA of the CDR3 is TGTGCCAGCAGGCGGGACAGCCAAGAGACCCAGTACTTC. This codes for CASRRDSQETQYF.

The V call is TRBV30, the J call TRBJ2-1, with D perhaps matching TRBD1 (5 bases). The V and J ends lost 4 bases and 7 bases respectively, with 11 bases between them. This CDR3 contains 12 residues. Germline lookup yields CDR1 GTSNPN and CDR2 SVGIG (reference sequence). The CDR3 loop is CAWNSAGNEQFF. Written as DNA, the CDR3 is TGTGCCTGGAACTCTGCAGGGAATGAGCAGTTCTTC.

J is TRBJ2-1 and V is TRBV5-1; 7 bases agree with TRBD1. The trim removed 0 bases at V and 1 base at J, leaving 4 bases unmatched. From germline, CDR1 is SGHRS and CDR2 YFSETQ. CDR3 size: 16 residues. CDR3 nucleotide sequence: TGCGCCAGCAGCTTGGCGGGGACAGTATCCTACAATGAGCAGTTCTTC. It yields the protein CASSLAGTVSYNEQFF.